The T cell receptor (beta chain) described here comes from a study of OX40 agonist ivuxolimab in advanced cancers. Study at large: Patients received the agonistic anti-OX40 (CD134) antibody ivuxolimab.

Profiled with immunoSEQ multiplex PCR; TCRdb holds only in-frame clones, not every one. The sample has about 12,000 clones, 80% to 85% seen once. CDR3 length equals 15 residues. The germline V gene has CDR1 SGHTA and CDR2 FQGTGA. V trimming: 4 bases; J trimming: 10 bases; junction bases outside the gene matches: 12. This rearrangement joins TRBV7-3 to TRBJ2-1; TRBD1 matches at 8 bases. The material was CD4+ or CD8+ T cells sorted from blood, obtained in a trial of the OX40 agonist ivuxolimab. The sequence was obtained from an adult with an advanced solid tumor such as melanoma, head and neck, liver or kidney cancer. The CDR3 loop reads CASSSGQGSMEEQFF. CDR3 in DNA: TGTGCCAGCAGCTCCGGACAGGGAAGTATGGAGGAGCAGTTCTTC.